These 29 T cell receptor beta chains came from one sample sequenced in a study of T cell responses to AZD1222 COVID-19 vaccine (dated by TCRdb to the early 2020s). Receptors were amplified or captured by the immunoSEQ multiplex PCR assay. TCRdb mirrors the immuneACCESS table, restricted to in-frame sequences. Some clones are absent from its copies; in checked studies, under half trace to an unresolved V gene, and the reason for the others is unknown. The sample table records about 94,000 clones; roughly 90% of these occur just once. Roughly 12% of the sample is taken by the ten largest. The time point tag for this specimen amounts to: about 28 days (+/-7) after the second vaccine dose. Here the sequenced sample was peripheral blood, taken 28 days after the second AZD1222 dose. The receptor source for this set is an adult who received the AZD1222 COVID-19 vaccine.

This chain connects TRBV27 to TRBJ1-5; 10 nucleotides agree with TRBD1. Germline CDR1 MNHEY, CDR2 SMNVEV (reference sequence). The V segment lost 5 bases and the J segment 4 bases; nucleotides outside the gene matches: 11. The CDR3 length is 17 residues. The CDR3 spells CASSIPGTGALNQPQHF. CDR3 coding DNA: TGTGCCAGCAGTATCCCGGGGACAGGGGCCCTAAATCAGCCCCAGCATTTT.

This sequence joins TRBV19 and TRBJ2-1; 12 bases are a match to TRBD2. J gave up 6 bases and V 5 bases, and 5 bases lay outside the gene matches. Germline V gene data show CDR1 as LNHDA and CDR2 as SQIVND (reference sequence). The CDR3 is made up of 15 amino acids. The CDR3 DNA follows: TGTGCCAGTAGTCCGACTAGCGGGAGCCTCAATGAGCAGTTCTTC. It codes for CASSPTSGSLNEQFF.

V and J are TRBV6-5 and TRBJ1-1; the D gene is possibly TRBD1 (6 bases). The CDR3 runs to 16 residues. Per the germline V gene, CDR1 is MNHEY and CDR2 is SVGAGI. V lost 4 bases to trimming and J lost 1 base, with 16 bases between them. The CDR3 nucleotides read TGTGCCAGCAGTTCATCGTGGGAAGGGGGGAACACTGAAGCTTTCTTT. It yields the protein CASSSSWEGGNTEAFF.

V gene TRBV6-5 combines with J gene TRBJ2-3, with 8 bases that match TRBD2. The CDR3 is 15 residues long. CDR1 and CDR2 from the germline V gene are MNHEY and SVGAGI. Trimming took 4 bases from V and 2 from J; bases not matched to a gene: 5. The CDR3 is CASSSERGYTDTQYF. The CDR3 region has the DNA TGTGCCAGCAGTTCGGAGCGGGGGTACACAGATACGCAGTATTTT.

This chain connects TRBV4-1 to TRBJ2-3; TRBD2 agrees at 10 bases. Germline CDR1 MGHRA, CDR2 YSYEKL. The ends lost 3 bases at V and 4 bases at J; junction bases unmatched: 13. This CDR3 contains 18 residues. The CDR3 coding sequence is TGCGCCAGCAGCCATACCCCCCGGCCTAGCGGGAGCCCAGATACGCAGTATTTT. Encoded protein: CASSHTPRPSGSPDTQYF.

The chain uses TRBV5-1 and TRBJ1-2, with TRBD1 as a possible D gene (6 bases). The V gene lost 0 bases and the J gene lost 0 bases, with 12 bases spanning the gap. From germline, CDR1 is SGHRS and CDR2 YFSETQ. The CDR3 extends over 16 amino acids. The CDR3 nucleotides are TGCGCCAGCAGCTTGGGGACAGACTTCCCTAACTATGGCTACACCTTC. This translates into CASSLGTDFPNYGYTF.

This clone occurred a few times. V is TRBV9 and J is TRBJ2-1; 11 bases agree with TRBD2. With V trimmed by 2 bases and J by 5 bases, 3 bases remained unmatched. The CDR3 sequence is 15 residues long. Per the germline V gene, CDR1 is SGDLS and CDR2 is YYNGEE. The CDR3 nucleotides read TGTGCCAGCAGCGTCCTTAGCGGGGGGGACAATGAGCAGTTCTTC. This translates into CASSVLSGGDNEQFF. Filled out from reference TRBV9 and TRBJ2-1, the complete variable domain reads DSGVTQTPKHLITATGQRVTLRCSPRSGDLSVYWYQQSLDQGLQFLIQYYNGEERAKGNILERFSAQQFPDLHSELNLSSLELGDSALYFCASSVLSGGDNEQFFGPGTRLTVL.

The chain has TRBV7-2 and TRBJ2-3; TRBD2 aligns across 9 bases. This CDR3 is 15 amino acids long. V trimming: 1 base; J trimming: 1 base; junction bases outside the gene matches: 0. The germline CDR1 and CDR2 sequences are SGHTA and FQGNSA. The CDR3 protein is CASSLERGGTDTQYF. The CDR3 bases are TGTGCCAGCAGCTTAGAGCGGGGGGGCACAGATACGCAGTATTTT.

This CDR3 reads CASSSTTGVGNTIYF. CDR3 in DNA: TGTGCCAGCAGTTCCACGACAGGGGTGGGAAACACCATATATTTT. The chain uses TRBV6-5 and TRBJ1-3, with 8 bases fitting TRBD1. The V gene's germline CDR1 is MNHEY and CDR2 SVGAGI. This CDR3 spans 15 amino acids. Trimming at V came to 4 bases and at J to 4 bases, leaving 6 bases not matched to a gene.

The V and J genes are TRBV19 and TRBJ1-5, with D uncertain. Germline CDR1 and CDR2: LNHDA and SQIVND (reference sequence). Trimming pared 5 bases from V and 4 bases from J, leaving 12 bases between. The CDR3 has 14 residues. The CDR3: CASSQVPPNQPQHF. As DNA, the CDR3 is TGTGCCAGTAGTCAGGTCCCCCCTAATCAGCCCCAGCATTTT.

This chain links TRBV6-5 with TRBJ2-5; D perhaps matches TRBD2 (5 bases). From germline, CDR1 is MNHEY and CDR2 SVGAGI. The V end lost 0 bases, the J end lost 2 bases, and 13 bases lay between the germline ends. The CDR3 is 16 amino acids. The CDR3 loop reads CASSYSGDLGQETQYF. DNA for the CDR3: TGTGCCAGCAGTTACTCCGGGGATTTAGGGCAAGAGACCCAGTACTTC.

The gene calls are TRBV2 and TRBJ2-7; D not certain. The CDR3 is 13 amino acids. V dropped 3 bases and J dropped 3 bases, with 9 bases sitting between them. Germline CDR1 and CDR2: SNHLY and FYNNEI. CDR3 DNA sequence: TGTGCCAGCAGTGAGGCAGGCTACTACGAGCAGTACTTC. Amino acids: CASSEAGYYEQYF. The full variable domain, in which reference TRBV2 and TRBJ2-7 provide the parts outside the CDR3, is EPEVTQTPSHQVTQMGQEVILRCVPISNHLYFYWYRQILGQKVEFLVSFYNNEISEKSEIFDDQFSVERPDGSNFTLKIRSTKLEDSAMYFCASSEAGYYEQYFGPGTRLTVT.

The CDR3 region is CASSLWTVTVDNEQFF. In DNA form, the CDR3 reads TGTGCCAGCAGCCTTTGGACAGTAACGGTAGACAATGAGCAGTTCTTC. The chain employs TRBV14 and TRBJ2-1; weak D call: TRBD1 (6 bases). The CDR3 has 16 amino acids. Germline-derived CDR1 and CDR2 are SGHDN and FVKESK. Trimming cost V 4 bases and J 5 bases, with 18 bases left between them.

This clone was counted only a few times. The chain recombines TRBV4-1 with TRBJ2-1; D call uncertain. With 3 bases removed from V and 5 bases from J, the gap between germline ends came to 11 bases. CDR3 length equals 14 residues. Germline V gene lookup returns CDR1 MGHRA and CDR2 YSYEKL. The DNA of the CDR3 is TGCGCCAGCAGCCAGTTGACGGCCAACAATGAGCAGTTCTTC. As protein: CASSQLTANNEQFF.

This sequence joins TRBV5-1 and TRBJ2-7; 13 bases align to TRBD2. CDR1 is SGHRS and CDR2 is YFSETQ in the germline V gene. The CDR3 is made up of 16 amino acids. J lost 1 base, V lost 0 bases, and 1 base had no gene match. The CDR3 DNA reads TGCGCCAGCAGCTTGGGACTAGCGGGAGGTTCCTACGAGCAGTACTTC. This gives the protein CASSLGLAGGSYEQYF.

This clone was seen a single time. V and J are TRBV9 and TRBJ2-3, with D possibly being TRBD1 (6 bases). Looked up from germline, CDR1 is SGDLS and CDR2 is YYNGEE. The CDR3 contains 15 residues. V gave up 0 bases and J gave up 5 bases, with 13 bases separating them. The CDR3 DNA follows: TGTGCCAGCAGCGTAGCTCAGGGGCAGGGAGATACGCAGTATTTT. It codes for CASSVAQGQGDTQYF.

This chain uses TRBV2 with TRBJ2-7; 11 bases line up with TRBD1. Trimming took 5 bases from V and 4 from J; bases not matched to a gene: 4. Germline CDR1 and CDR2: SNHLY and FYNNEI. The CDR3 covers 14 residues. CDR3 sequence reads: CASSSGQGDYEQYF. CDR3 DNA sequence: TGTGCCAGCAGTTCGGGACAGGGGGATTACGAGCAGTACTTC.

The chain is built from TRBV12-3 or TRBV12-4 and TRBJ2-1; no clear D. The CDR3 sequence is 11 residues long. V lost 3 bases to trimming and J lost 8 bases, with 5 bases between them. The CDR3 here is CASSFNYEQFF. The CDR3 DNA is TGTGCCAGCAGTTTTAACTATGAGCAGTTCTTC.

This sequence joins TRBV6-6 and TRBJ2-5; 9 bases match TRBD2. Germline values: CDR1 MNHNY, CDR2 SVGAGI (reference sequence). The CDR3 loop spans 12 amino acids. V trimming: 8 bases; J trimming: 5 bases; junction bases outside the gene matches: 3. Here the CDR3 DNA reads TGTGCCAGCGCGGGGGGGCATGAGACCCAGTACTTC. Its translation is CASAGGHETQYF.

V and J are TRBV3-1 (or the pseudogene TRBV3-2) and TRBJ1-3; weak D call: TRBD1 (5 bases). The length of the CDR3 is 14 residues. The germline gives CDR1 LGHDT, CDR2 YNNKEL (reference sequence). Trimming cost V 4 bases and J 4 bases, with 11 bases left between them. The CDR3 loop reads CASSLRDSGNTIYF. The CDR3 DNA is TGTGCCAGCAGCCTGAGGGACTCGGGAAACACCATATATTTT.

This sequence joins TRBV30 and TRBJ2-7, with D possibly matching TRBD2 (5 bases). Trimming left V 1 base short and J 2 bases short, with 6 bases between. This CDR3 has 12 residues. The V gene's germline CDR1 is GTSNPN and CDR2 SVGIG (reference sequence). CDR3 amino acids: CAWSEEAYEQYF. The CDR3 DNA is TGTGCCTGGAGTGAGGAGGCCTACGAGCAGTACTTC.

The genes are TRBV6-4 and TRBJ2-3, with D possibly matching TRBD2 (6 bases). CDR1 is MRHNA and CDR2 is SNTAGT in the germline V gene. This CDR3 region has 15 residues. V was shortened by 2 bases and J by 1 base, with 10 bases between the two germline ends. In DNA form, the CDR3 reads TGTGCCAGCAGTGACAGGGGCGGGGGCACAGATACGCAGTATTTT. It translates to CASSDRGGGTDTQYF.

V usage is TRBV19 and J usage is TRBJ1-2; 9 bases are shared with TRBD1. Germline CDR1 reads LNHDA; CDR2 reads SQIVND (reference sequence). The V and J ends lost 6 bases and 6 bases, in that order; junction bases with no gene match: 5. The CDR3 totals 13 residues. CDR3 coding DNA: TGTGCCAGTAGGAATAGGGACAGGGATGGCTACACCTTC. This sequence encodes CASRNRDRDGYTF.

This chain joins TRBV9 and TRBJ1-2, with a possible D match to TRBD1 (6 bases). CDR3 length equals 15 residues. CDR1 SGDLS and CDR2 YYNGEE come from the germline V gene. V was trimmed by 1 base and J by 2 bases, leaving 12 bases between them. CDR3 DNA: TGTGCCAGCAGCGTATCGGACAGATTAAACTATGGCTACACCTTC. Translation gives CASSVSDRLNYGYTF.

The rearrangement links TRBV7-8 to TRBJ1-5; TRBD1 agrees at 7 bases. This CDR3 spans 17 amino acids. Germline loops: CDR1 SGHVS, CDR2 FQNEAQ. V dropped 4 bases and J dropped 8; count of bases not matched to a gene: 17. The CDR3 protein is CASSSGTANLGLEPQHF. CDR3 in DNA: TGTGCCAGCAGCTCCGGGACAGCCAACTTAGGTCTCGAGCCCCAGCATTTT. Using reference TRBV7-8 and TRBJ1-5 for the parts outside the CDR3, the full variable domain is GAGVSQSPRYKVAKRGQDVALRCDPISGHVSLFWYQQALGQGPEFLTYFQNEAQLDKSGLPSDRFFAERPEGSVSTLKIQRTQQEDSAVYLCASSSGTANLGLEPQHFGDGTRLSIL.

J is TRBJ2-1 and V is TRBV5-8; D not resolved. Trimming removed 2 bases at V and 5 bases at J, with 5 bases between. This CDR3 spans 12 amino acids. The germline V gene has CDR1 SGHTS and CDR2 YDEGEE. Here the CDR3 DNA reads TGTGCCAGCAGCTTCGGTCACAATGAGCAGTTCTTC. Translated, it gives CASSFGHNEQFF.

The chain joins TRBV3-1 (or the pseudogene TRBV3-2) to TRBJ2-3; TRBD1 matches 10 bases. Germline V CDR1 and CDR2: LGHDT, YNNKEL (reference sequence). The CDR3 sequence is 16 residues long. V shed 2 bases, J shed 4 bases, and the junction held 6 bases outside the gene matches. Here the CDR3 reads CASSQSGTGVSDTQYF. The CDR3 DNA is TGTGCCAGCAGCCAATCCGGGACAGGGGTTTCAGATACGCAGTATTTT.

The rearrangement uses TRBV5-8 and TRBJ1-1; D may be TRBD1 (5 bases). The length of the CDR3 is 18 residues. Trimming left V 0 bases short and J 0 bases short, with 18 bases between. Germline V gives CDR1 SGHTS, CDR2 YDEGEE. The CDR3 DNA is TGTGCCAGCAGCTTGGGATTTCTTGCCAGGGTCCTGAACACTGAAGCTTTCTTT. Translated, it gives CASSLGFLARVLNTEAFF.

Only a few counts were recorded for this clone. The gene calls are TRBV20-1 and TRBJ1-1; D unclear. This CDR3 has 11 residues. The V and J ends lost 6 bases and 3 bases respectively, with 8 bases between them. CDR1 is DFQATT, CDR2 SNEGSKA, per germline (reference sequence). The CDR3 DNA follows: TGCAGTGCCTTCCTCCACACTGAAGCTTTCTTT. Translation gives CSAFLHTEAFF.